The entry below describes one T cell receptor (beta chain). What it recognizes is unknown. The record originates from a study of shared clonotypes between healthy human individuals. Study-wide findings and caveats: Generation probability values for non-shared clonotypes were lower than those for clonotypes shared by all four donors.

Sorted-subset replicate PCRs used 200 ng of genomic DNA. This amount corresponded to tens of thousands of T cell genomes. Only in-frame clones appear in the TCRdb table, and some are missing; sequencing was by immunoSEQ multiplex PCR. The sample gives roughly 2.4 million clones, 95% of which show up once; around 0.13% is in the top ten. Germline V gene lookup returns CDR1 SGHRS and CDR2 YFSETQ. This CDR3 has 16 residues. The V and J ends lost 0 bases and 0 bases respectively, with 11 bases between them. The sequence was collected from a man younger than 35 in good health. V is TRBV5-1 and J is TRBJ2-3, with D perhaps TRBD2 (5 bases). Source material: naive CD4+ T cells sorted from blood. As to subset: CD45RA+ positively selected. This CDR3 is CASSLGSGISTDTQYF. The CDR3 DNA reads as TGCGCCAGCAGCTTGGGGTCCGGGATTAGCACAGATACGCAGTATTTT.